This TCR beta chain was recorded in a study of blood T cell repertoires in COVID-19. Looking at the study overall: From T cells, B-cell-depleted T cells, or PBMCs came the material, which was cDNA or gDNA.

Sequenced by immunoSEQ multiplex PCR; TCRdb stores in-frame clones only, minus some. The sample has 200,000 to 300,000 clones, 86% seen once. Self-reported history from a screening survey and questionnaire set each donor's cohort. Symptom resolution, clearance, or two negative PCRs marked the recovered donors of Cohort 3. V shed 1 base, J shed 4 bases, and the junction held 4 bases outside the gene matches. The CDR3 consists of 15 residues. Germline CDR1 is SGHAT and CDR2 is FQNNGV. The J gene is TRBJ1-3, the V gene TRBV11-2; TRBD1 agrees at 7 bases. Sequencing was performed on PBMCs or T cells enriched from blood (not recorded which). The source of this sequence is a woman aged 45-59 years who had recovered from COVID-19. The CDR3 sequence: CASSLVRGHGNTIYF. CDR3 nucleotide sequence: TGTGCCAGCAGCTTAGTGAGGGGGCACGGAAACACCATATATTTT.